These T cell receptor beta chains were read from a single sample in a study of control samples from healthy donors and cancer patients. Assay: immunoSEQ multiplex PCR; the TCRdb copy retains only in-frame clones and omits some. This table has fewer than 200,000 clones, around 95% appearing once. The source material was blood. These receptors all come from a woman between 55 and 75 years old in good health. CDR3s leave out the opening cysteine and the closing phenylalanine or tryptophan. The order of the fields is J gene, D gene, clone size, V gene, CDR3 protein. A D gene is named only where the DNA matches it firmly. Not every row has a clone size; where given, it reads once, few, many or a size class.

TRBJ1-5 | . | . | TRBV6-2/TRBV6-3 | ASSYGAAYQPQH
TRBJ1-2 | TRBD1 | . | TRBV10-3 | AISGGTGGNYGYT
TRBJ2-7 | . | . | TRBV5-6 | ASSISRGLVSSYEQY
TRBJ2-6 | . | . | TRBV21-1 | ASSKLGQSNTVLT
TRBJ2-7 | . | . | TRBV10-3 | AISGGGDSLGSYEQY
TRBJ1-2 | . | . | TRBV7-9 | ASSGGDKGHYGYT
TRBJ2-5 | . | . | TRBV29-1 | SVVKTETQY
TRBJ1-5 | TRBD1 | . | TRBV6-2/TRBV6-3 | ASSTAYGTGGNQPQH
TRBJ1-3 | . | once | TRBV19 | ASSMDGNSGNTIY
TRBJ1-4 | . | . | TRBV4-1 | ASSQGGGGAGEKLF
TRBJ2-7 | . | once | TRBV19 | ASSMTGSYEQY
TRBJ2-5 | TRBD1 | . | TRBV10-2 | ASSEGQAITETQY
TRBJ1-1 | . | . | TRBV4-3 | ASSQDRLGYTEAF